These T cell receptor beta chains were read from a single sample in a study of T cell repertoires in cytomegalovirus infection. These receptors have no identified antigens. TCRdb reanalysed the reads using MiXCR and keeps one entry per CDR3 protein. The sample holds roughly 310,000 distinct CDR3 sequences, around 29% seen once. Sequencing was performed on cultured PBMCs, taken from culture after CMV antigen stimulation. These receptor sequences come from a human donor in good health (CMV status not recorded). Some clones in this sample may be carry-over from other donors' samples. The CDR3 runs from the conserved cysteine through the conserved F or W. Fields, in order: clone size, J gene, D gene, V gene, CDR3 protein, CDR3 DNA. The D gene is left open where the match is weak. Size is omitted from some rows. Given values are once, few, many or a class for expanded clones.

>many|TRBJ1-2|TRBD1|TRBV27
CASSQQGRAGYTF
TGTGCCAGCAGTCAACAGGGGAGGGCCGGCTACACCTTC
>few|TRBJ2-7|TRBD2|TRBV18
CASSPPSGGTYEQYF
TGTGCCAGCTCACCGCCTAGCGGAGGGACCTACGAGCAGTACTTC
>-|TRBJ2-3|TRBD2|TRBV20-1
CSATLAGTDTQYF
TGCAGTGCTACCCTAGCGGGGACAGATACGCAGTATTTT
>-|TRBJ1-4|-|TRBV4-2
CASSQDSASELNEKLFF
TGTGCCAGCAGCCAAGATTCGGCCTCGGAGTTGAATGAAAAACTGTTTTTT
>few|TRBJ1-2|-|TRBV29-1
CSVEDPASPNYGYTF
TGCAGCGTTGAAGATCCGGCATCCCCTAACTATGGCTACACCTTC
>-|TRBJ2-3|TRBD2|TRBV28
CASSSGGPFTDTQYF
TGTGCCAGCAGTTCGGGGGGACCCTTCACAGATACGCAGTATTTT
>-|TRBJ2-1|TRBD2|TRBV11-1
CASSSSTSGASRNEQFF
TGTGCCAGCAGCTCGTCGACTAGCGGGGCCTCTCGCAATGAGCAGTTCTTC
>once|TRBJ1-2|-|TRBV20-1
CSARQYYGYTF
TGCAGTGCTAGACAGTACTATGGCTACACCTTC
>-|TRBJ2-6|-|TRBV5-1
CASSVGSGANVLTF
TGCGCCAGCAGCGTAGGCTCTGGGGCCAACGTCCTGACTTTC
>-|TRBJ2-2|-|TRBV7-8
CASSSSVNTGELFF
TGTGCCAGCAGTTCTAGCGTGAACACCGGGGAGCTGTTTTTT
>-|TRBJ1-1|-|TRBV12-3/TRBV12-4
CASSKTLNTEAFF
TGTGCCAGCAGCAAGACTCTGAACACTGAAGCTTTCTTT
>-|TRBJ2-7|TRBD1|TRBV27
CASSFRTGTYEQYF
TGTGCCAGCAGTTTTAGGACAGGGACCTACGAGCAGTACTTC
>-|TRBJ2-1|-|TRBV27
CASSQQGYYEQFF
TGTGCCAGCAGTCAACAGGGATATTATGAGCAGTTCTTC
>few|TRBJ2-3|-|TRBV2
CASTAPGTGSTQYF
TGTGCCAGCACTGCCCCAGGGACCGGGAGCACGCAGTATTTT
>few|TRBJ1-1|-|TRBV12-3/TRBV12-4
CASSPGAGTEAFF
TGTGCCAGCAGTCCCGGGGCAGGCACTGAAGCTTTCTTT
>-|TRBJ1-1|TRBD1|TRBV7-6
CASSGRTGSITEAFF
TGTGCCAGCAGCGGCCGGACAGGAAGTATCACTGAAGCTTTCTTT
>-|TRBJ2-5|-|TRBV6-1
CASSSLRQTGGETQYF
TGTGCCAGCAGTTCTCTTCGTCAGACAGGCGGGGAGACCCAGTACTTC
>-|TRBJ1-1|-|TRBV19
CASSIKVRTEAFF
TGTGCCAGTAGTATAAAGGTTAGAACTGAAGCTTTCTTT
>-|TRBJ1-2|TRBD1|TRBV12-3/TRBV12-4
CASSPRTGGSDGYTF
TGTGCCAGCAGTCCCCGGACAGGGGGGAGTGATGGCTACACCTTC
>many|TRBJ2-3|TRBD2|TRBV7-2
CASSLILAGTGDTQYF
TGTGCCAGCAGCTTAATTCTAGCGGGTACGGGTGATACGCAGTATTTT
>-|TRBJ2-1|TRBD2|TRBV5-1
CASSAGTSDYNEQFF
TGCGCCAGCAGCGCTGGGACTAGCGACTACAATGAGCAGTTCTTC
>-|TRBJ2-5|-|TRBV19
CASSAYQETQYF
TGTGCCAGTAGTGCGTACCAAGAGACCCAGTACTTC
>-|TRBJ1-1|-|TRBV19
CASSLDRGGAEAFF
TGTGCCAGTAGTTTGGATAGGGGCGGCGCTGAAGCTTTCTTT
>-|TRBJ1-1|-|TRBV20-1
CSAVRGGGNTEAFF
TGCAGTGCCGTCCGGGGAGGCGGGAACACTGAAGCTTTCTTT
>-|TRBJ1-4|-|TRBV14
CASSQGATGFGYEKLFF
TGTGCCAGCAGCCAAGGTGCCACAGGGTTCGGCTACGAAAAACTGTTTTTT
>few|TRBJ2-7|TRBD2|TRBV7-6
CASSRTSGSSEQYF
TGTGCCAGCAGCCGGACTAGCGGGAGCTCCGAGCAGTACTTC
>-|TRBJ2-2|-|TRBV11-2
CTSRRDPNTGELFF
TGTACCAGCCGCCGGGACCCCAACACCGGGGAGCTGTTTTTT
>few|TRBJ2-2|-|TRBV28
CASNTGSGELFF
TGTGCCAGCAACACAGGGTCCGGGGAGCTGTTTTTT
>few|TRBJ1-4|-|TRBV5-5
CASSKDRNNEKLFF
TGTGCCAGCAGCAAAGACAGAAATAATGAAAAACTGTTTTTT
>-|TRBJ1-4|-|TRBV20-1
CSALGGTNEKLFF
TGCAGTGCTCTGGGGGGGACTAATGAAAAACTGTTTTTT
>many|TRBJ1-5|TRBD1|TRBV7-2
CASSRLSGQGTGQPQHF
TGTGCCAGCAGCCGACTTAGTGGACAGGGGACGGGTCAGCCCCAGCATTTT
>few|TRBJ2-3|-|TRBV4-1
CASSQEGAPTDTQYF
TGCGCCAGCAGCCAGGAGGGAGCCCCCACAGATACGCAGTATTTT
>many|TRBJ1-3|-|TRBV9
CASSVGVVSGNTIYF
TGTGCCAGCAGCGTAGGAGTAGTTTCTGGAAACACCATATATTTT
>many|TRBJ2-7|-|TRBV7-2
CASSLGEGQDYEQYF
TGTGCCAGCAGCCTCGGGGAGGGACAAGACTACGAGCAGTACTTC
>few|TRBJ2-6|-|TRBV5-1
CASTVYSLSGANVLTF
TGCGCCAGCACCGTGTACAGCCTCTCTGGGGCCAACGTCCTGACTTTC
>few|TRBJ2-4|TRBD2|TRBV7-4
CASSLLAGGTKNIQYF
TGTGCCAGCAGCTTACTAGCGGGGGGGACCAAAAACATTCAGTACTTC
>few|TRBJ1-2|TRBD1|TRBV12-3/TRBV12-4
CASSSLTGVYGYTF
TGTGCCAGCAGTTCTCTAACAGGGGTTTACGGCTACACCTTC
>-|TRBJ1-4|TRBD1|TRBV27
CASSSKGTGIEKLFF
TGTGCCAGCAGTTCTAAGGGGACAGGGATTGAAAAACTGTTTTTT
>-|TRBJ2-7|-|TRBV11-2
CASSLGGGLYEQYF
TGTGCCAGCAGCTTAGGGGGGGGCTTGTACGAGCAGTACTTC
>-|TRBJ2-7|TRBD2|TRBV7-9
CASSLALAGSYEQYF
TGTGCCAGCAGCTTAGCGCTAGCGGGTTCCTACGAGCAGTACTTC
>-|TRBJ2-7|-|TRBV25-1
CASNPSWSYEQYF
TGTGCCAGCAACCCCTCATGGTCCTACGAGCAGTACTTC
>few|TRBJ2-5|-|TRBV19
CASSSRTDFSETQYF
TGTGCCAGTAGTAGCCGCACAGATTTCAGTGAGACCCAGTACTTC
>few|TRBJ1-1|-|TRBV18
CASSQEKNTEAFF
TGTGCCAGCTCCCAGGAAAAGAACACTGAAGCTTTCTTT
>-|TRBJ2-7|TRBD1|TRBV5-6
CASSFPPGDRGRYEQYF
TGTGCCAGCAGCTTTCCCCCCGGAGACAGGGGGCGCTACGAGCAGTACTTC
>-|TRBJ1-4|-|TRBV4-1
CASSPPGGPPREKLFF
TGCGCCAGCAGCCCCCCCGGGGGTCCCCCTCGCGAAAAACTGTTTTTT
>-|TRBJ1-1|-|TRBV12-3/TRBV12-4
CASSFNGQNTEAFF
TGTGCCAGCAGTTTCAACGGACAGAACACTGAAGCTTTCTTT
>-|TRBJ1-5|-|TRBV25-1
CASSERWEDQPQHF
TGTGCCAGCAGTGAAAGATGGGAGGACCAGCCCCAGCATTTT
>-|TRBJ2-1|TRBD2|TRBV27
CASSLGTSGSNEQFF
TGTGCCAGCAGTTTAGGGACTAGCGGGAGCAATGAGCAGTTCTTC
>-|TRBJ2-1|-|TRBV28
CASSSSPVLFRDNEQFF
TGTGCCAGCAGCTCTAGCCCAGTCCTGTTCCGCGACAATGAGCAGTTCTTC
>-|TRBJ1-4|TRBD1|TRBV7-9
CASSSPQATGEEKLFF
TGTGCCAGCAGCTCCCCTCAAGCGACAGGGGAAGAAAAACTGTTTTTT
>many|TRBJ2-7|TRBD1|TRBV20-1
CSARSQGDYEQYF
TGCAGTGCTAGGTCACAGGGGGACTACGAGCAGTACTTC